Listed below are T cell receptor beta chains from one sample, sequenced in a study of Graves' ophthalmopathy and Graves' hyperthyroidism. TCRdb recomputed calls from the multiplex PCR reads with MiXCR, one row per CDR3 protein. The table lists a few hundred thousand distinct CDR3 sequences, roughly 15% of them singletons. The sample taken for sequencing was peripheral blood. The receptors stem from an adult woman with stable Graves' hyperthyroidism. Both conserved end residues are part of each CDR3. The D gene is left open where the match is weak. A row's size may be missing; if present it is once, few, many or a size class.

.	.	TRBV12-3/TRBV12-4	TRBJ2-7	TGTGCCAGCAGTTCCCCCGTTGGGGGCGACGAGCAGTACTTC	CASSSPVGGDEQYF
many	.	TRBV12-5	TRBJ2-5	TGTGCTAGTGGTTCGGCCCAAGAGACCCAGTACTTC	CASGSAQETQYF
.	.	TRBV4-2	TRBJ2-5	TGTGCCAGCAGCCAAGCTGAAAAGGGACATACCCAGTACTTC	CASSQAEKGHTQYF
many	.	TRBV6-2/TRBV6-3	TRBJ1-2	TGTGCCAGCAGTTACGGCTATGGCTACACCTTC	CASSYGYGYTF
many	TRBD2	TRBV24-1	TRBJ2-5	TGTGCCACCAGCGGCCCCCGAACCCTAGCGGGCCAAGAGACCCAGTACTTC	CATSGPRTLAGQETQYF
many	.	TRBV30	TRBJ2-5	TGTGCCTGGAGGAGGGACCAAGAGACCCAGTACTTC	CAWRRDQETQYF
many	.	TRBV19	TRBJ1-2	TGTGCCAGTAGTGTGGGGGCGACCAATGGCTACACCTTC	CASSVGATNGYTF
.	TRBD2	TRBV7-2	TRBJ2-5	TGTGCCAGCAGCTCGAAGACTAGCGGGAGCCGCGAGACCCAGTACTTC	CASSSKTSGSRETQYF
many	TRBD1	TRBV6-5	TRBJ1-5	TGTGCCAGCAGTCAGGGGGGTTACAATCAGCCCCAGCATTTT	CASSQGGYNQPQHF
many	.	TRBV25-1	TRBJ2-7	TGTGCCAGCAGTTCCCTAACCCACGAGCAGTACTTC	CASSSLTHEQYF
many	TRBD1	TRBV6-1	TRBJ2-7	TGTGCCAGCAGTGAAGAAAGGACAGGGAGCTCCTACGAGCAGTACTTC	CASSEERTGSSYEQYF
many	.	TRBV24-1	TRBJ2-2	TGTGCCACCAGTGACCGAGACACGACGAACACCGGGGAGCTGTTTTTT	CATSDRDTTNTGELFF
few	.	TRBV4-1	TRBJ1-2	TGCGCCAGCAGCCAAGGGTTTACGGGGCCCTATGGCTACACCTTC	CASSQGFTGPYGYTF
many	.	TRBV10-1	TRBJ2-7	TGCGCCAGCAGCGGGGACCACCGCTCGGGGCAGTACTTC	CASSGDHRSGQYF
.	TRBD1	TRBV27	TRBJ2-7	TGTGCCAGCAGCACCCCAGGGACGGACAGGGTCCCCGAGCAGTACTTC	CASSTPGTDRVPEQYF
.	TRBD1	TRBV7-2	TRBJ1-1	TGTGCCAGCAGCGCACGGGACAGGGGGAGGACTGAAGCTTTCTTT	CASSARDRGRTEAFF